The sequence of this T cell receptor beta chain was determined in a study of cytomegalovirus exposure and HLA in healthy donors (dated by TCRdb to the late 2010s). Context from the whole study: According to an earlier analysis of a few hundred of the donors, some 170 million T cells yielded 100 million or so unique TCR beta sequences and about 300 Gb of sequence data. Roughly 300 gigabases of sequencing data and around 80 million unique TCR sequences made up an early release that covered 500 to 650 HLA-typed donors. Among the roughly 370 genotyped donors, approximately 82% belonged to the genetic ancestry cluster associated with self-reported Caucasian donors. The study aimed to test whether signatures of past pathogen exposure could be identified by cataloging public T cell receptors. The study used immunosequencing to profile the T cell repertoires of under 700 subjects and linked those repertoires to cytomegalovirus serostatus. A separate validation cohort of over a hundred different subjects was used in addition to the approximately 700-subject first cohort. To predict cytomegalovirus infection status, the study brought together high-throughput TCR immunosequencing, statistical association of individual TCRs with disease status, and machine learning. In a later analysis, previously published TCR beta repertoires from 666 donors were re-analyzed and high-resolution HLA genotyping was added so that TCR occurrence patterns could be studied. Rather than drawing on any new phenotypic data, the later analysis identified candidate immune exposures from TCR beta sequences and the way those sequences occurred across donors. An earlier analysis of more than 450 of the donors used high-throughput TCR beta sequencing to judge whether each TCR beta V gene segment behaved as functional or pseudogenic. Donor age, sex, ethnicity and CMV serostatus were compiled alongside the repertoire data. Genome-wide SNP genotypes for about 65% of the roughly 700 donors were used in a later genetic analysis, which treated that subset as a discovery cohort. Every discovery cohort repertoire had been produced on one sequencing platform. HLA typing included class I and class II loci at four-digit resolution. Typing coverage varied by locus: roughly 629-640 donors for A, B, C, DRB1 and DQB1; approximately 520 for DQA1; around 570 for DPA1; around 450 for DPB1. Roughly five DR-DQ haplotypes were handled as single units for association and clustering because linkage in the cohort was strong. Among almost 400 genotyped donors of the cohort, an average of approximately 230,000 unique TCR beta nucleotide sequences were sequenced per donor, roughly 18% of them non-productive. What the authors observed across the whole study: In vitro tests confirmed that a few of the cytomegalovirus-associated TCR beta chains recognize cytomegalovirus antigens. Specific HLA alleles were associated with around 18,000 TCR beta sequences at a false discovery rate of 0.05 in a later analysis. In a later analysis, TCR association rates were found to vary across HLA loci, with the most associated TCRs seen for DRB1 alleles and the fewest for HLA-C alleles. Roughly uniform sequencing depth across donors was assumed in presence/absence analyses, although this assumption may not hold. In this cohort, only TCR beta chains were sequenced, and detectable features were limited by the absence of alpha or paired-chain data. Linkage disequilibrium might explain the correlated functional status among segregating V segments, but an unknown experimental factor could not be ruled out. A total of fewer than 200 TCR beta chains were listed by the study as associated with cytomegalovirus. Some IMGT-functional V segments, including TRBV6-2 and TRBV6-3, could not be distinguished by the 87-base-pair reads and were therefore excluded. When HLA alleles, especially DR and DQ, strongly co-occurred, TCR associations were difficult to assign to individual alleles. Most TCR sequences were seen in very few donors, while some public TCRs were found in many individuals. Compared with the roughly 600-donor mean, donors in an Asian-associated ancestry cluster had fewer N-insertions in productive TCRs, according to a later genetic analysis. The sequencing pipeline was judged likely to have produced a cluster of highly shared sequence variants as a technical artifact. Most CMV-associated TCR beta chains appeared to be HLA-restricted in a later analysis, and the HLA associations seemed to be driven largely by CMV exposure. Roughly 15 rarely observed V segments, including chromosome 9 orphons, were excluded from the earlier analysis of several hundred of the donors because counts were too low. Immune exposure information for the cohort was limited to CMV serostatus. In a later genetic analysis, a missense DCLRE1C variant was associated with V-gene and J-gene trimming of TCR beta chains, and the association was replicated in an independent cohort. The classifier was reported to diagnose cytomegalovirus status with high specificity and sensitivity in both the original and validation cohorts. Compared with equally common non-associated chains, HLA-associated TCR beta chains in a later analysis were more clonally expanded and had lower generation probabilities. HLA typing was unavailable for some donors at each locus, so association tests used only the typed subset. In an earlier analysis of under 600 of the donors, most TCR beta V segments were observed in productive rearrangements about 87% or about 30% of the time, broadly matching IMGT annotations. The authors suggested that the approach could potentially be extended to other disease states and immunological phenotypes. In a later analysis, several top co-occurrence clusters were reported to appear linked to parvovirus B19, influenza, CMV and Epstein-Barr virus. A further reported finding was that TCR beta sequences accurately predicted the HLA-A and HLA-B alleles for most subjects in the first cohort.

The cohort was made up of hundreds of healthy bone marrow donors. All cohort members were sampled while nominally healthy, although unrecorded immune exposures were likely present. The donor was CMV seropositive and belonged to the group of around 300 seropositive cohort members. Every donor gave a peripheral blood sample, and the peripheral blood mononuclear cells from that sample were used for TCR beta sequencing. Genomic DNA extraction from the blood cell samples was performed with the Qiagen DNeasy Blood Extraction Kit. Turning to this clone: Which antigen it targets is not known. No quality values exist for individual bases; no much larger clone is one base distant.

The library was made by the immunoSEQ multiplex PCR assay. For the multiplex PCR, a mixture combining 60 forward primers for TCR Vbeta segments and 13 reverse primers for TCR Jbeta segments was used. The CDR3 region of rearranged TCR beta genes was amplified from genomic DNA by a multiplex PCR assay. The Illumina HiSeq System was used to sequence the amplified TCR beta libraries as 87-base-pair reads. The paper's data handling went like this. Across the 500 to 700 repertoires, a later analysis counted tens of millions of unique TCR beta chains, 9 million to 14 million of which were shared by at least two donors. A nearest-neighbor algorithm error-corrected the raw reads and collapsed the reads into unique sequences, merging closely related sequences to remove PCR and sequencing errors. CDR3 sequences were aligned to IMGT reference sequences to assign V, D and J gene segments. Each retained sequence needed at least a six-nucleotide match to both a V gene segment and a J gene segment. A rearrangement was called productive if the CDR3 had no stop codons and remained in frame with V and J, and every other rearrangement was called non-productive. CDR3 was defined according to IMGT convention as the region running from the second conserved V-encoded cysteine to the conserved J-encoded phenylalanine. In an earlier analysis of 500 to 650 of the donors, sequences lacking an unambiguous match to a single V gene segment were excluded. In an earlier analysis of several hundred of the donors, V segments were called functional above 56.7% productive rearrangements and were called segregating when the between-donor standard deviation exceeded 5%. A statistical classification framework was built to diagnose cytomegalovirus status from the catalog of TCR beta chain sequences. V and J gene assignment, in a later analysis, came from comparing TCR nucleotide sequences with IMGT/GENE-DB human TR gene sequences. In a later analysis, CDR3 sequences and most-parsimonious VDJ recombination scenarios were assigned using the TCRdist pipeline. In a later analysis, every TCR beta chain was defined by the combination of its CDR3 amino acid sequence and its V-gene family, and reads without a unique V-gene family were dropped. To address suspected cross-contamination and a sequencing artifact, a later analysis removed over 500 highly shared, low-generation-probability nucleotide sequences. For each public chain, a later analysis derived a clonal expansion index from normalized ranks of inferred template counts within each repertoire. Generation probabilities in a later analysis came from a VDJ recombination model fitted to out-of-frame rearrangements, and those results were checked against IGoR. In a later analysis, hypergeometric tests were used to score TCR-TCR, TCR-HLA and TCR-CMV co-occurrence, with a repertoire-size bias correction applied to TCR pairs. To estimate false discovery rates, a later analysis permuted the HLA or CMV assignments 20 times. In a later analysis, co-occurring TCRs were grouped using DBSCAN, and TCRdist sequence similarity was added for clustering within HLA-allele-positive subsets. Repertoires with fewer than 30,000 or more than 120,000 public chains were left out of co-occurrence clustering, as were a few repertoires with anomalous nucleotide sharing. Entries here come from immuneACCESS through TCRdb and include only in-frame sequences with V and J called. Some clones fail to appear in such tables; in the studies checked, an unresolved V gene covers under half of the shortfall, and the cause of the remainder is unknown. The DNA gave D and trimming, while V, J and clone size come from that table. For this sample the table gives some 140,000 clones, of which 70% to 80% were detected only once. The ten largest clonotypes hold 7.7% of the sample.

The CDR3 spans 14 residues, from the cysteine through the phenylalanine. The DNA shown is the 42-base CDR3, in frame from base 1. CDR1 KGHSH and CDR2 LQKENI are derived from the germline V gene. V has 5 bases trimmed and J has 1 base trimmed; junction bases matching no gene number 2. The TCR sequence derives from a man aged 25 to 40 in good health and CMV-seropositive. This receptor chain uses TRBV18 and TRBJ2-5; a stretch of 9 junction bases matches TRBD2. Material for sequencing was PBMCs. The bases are TGTGCCAGCTCATTGACTAGCGGCCAAGAGACCCAGTACTTC. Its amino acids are CASSLTSGQETQYF.